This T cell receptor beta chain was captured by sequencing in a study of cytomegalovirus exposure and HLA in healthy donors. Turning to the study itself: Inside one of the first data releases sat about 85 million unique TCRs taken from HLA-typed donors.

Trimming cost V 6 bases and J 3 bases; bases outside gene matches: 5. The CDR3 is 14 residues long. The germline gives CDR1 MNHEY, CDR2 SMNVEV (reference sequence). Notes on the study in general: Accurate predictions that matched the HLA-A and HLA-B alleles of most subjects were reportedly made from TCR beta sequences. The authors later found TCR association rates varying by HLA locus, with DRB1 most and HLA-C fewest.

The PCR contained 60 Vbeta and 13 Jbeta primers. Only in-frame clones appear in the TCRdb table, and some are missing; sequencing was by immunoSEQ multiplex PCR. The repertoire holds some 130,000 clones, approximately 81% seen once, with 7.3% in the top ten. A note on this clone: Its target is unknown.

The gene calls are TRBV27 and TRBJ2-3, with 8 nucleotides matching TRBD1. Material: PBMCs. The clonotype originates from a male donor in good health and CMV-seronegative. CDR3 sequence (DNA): TGTGCCAGCAGCTACAGGGGGTCGACAGATACGCAGTATTTT. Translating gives CASSYRGSTDTQYF.